The sequence of this TCR beta chain was determined in a study of identical twins. Notes on the study in general: Twin-shared out-of-frame alpha sequences showed excess low generation probability. The models gave estimates that fell short of the out-of-frame TCR alpha sharing seen in monozygotic twins. The more abundant beta clonotypes in cord blood had fewer insertions, and memory repertoires did not show this. The presence of invariant MAIT and iNKT cells could partly confound analyses of zero-insertion sequences.

CDR1 and CDR2 from the germline V gene are MNHNS and SASEGT. V gave up 5 bases and J gave up 4 bases; unmatched junction bases: 3. The CDR3 runs to 14 residues. TCRdb ran MiXCR on the 5' RACE reads and lists one entry per CDR3 protein. The sample shows fewer than 250,000 distinct CDR3 sequences, 7% to 8.5% of them seen only once. About this clonotype itself: Its antigen remains unidentified.

These sequences were also reported in another study, on yellow fever vaccine responses in identical twins.

The rearrangement joins TRBV6-1 to TRBJ2-3, with 10 bases aligning to TRBD2. The sequencing sample was made of CD8+ T cells sorted from blood. The TCR originated in a woman between 18 and 30 years old in good health. For the CDR3, the DNA is TGTGCCAGCAGTCCCGGGACTAGCGCAGATACGCAGTATTTT. As protein: CASSPGTSADTQYF.